A selection of T cell receptor beta chains follows, all from one sample in a study of blood T cell repertoires in COVID-19. Clones were read by immunoSEQ multiplex PCR, and TCRdb kept only the in-frame ones, dropping some. In the table there are 150,000 to 200,000 clones, more than 75% of which are singletons. Specimen: peripheral blood. Every receptor here comes from a man in his 60s with active or convalescent COVID-19. Both conserved end residues are trimmed from each CDR3. A D gene is named only where the DNA matches it firmly.

J gene: TRBJ1-3
D gene: .
V gene: TRBV10-3
CDR3 protein: AISEYTGLPGNTIY

J gene: TRBJ2-1
D gene: TRBD2
V gene: TRBV3-1/TRBV3-2
CDR3 protein: ASSQLPGLEGNEQF

J gene: TRBJ1-6
D gene: .
V gene: TRBV6-5
CDR3 protein: ASRLGHLYNSPLH

J gene: TRBJ2-7
D gene: .
V gene: TRBV12-3/TRBV12-4
CDR3 protein: ASSLDSYEQY

J gene: TRBJ1-4
D gene: TRBD1
V gene: TRBV5-1
CDR3 protein: ASSSTGAPNEKLF

J gene: TRBJ1-2
D gene: TRBD1
V gene: TRBV11-2
CDR3 protein: ASSLGQGGYT

J gene: TRBJ1-1
D gene: .
V gene: TRBV23-1
CDR3 protein: ASSRRGLTEAF

J gene: TRBJ1-2
D gene: .
V gene: TRBV7-2
CDR3 protein: ASSYTRSGYT

J gene: TRBJ2-5
D gene: TRBD2
V gene: TRBV19
CDR3 protein: ASSILGLGLQETQY

J gene: TRBJ1-2
D gene: .
V gene: TRBV9
CDR3 protein: ASSVGRVANYGYT

J gene: TRBJ1-1
D gene: .
V gene: TRBV7-9
CDR3 protein: ASTFGGVFAEAF

J gene: TRBJ2-7
D gene: TRBD1
V gene: TRBV7-9
CDR3 protein: ASTQDRGEQY

J gene: TRBJ2-5
D gene: TRBD2
V gene: TRBV5-4
CDR3 protein: ASSLGTTSGETQY

J gene: TRBJ2-7
D gene: .
V gene: TRBV6-1
CDR3 protein: ASSEPYEQY

J gene: TRBJ1-1
D gene: .
V gene: TRBV10-1
CDR3 protein: ASSESAEGWTEAF

J gene: TRBJ2-1
D gene: .
V gene: TRBV3-1/TRBV3-2
CDR3 protein: ASSQGRYNEQF

J gene: TRBJ1-5
D gene: TRBD1
V gene: TRBV6-5
CDR3 protein: ASIEQGQSNQPQH

J gene: TRBJ2-5
D gene: TRBD2
V gene: TRBV7-6
CDR3 protein: ASSPGLAVQETQY

J gene: TRBJ2-3
D gene: TRBD1
V gene: TRBV18
CDR3 protein: ASSNTGGYDTDTQY

J gene: TRBJ2-1
D gene: .
V gene: TRBV14
CDR3 protein: ASSQFLSGSYNEQF

J gene: TRBJ2-7
D gene: .
V gene: TRBV3-1/TRBV3-2
CDR3 protein: ASSQGASSYEQY

J gene: TRBJ2-3
D gene: .
V gene: TRBV6-5
CDR3 protein: ASTRTDRSDTQY

J gene: TRBJ1-2
D gene: TRBD1
V gene: TRBV2
CDR3 protein: ASKEGQGGDGYT

J gene: TRBJ1-1
D gene: .
V gene: TRBV6-5
CDR3 protein: ASSLTQDLNTEAF

J gene: TRBJ1-6
D gene: .
V gene: TRBV3-1/TRBV3-2
CDR3 protein: ASSQVRVNSPLH

J gene: TRBJ1-2
D gene: TRBD1
V gene: TRBV29-1
CDR3 protein: SVLGQVYGYT

J gene: TRBJ1-1
D gene: .
V gene: TRBV3-1/TRBV3-2
CDR3 protein: ASSQFNMNTEAF

J gene: TRBJ1-5
D gene: TRBD1
V gene: TRBV28
CDR3 protein: ASSTGTGSQPQH

J gene: TRBJ1-1
D gene: .
V gene: TRBV5-5
CDR3 protein: ASSLSARASTEAF

J gene: TRBJ2-7
D gene: TRBD2
V gene: TRBV10-3
CDR3 protein: AISELSGSQNEQY

J gene: TRBJ1-4
D gene: TRBD1
V gene: TRBV9
CDR3 protein: ASTPTGTTNEKLF

J gene: TRBJ2-2
D gene: .
V gene: TRBV6-5
CDR3 protein: ASSYSRATGELF

J gene: TRBJ2-7
D gene: TRBD2
V gene: TRBV7-6
CDR3 protein: ASSNELAGGLYEQY

J gene: TRBJ2-1
D gene: .
V gene: TRBV7-9
CDR3 protein: ASSLLRDYNEQF

J gene: TRBJ1-2
D gene: TRBD1
V gene: TRBV5-1
CDR3 protein: ASSGDRWRGYT

J gene: TRBJ2-5
D gene: TRBD2
V gene: TRBV19
CDR3 protein: ASSMASGSGKTQY

J gene: TRBJ1-3
D gene: TRBD1
V gene: TRBV7-9
CDR3 protein: ASSLNGRGDTIY

J gene: TRBJ1-1
D gene: .
V gene: TRBV10-2
CDR3 protein: ASSGTGGPNTEAF

J gene: TRBJ2-3
D gene: .
V gene: TRBV6-5
CDR3 protein: ASSYELSTDTQY

J gene: TRBJ1-2
D gene: TRBD1
V gene: TRBV5-6
CDR3 protein: ASNFGQGFNGYT

J gene: TRBJ2-7
D gene: .
V gene: TRBV6-5
CDR3 protein: ASRNRVEQY

J gene: TRBJ1-2
D gene: TRBD1
V gene: TRBV19
CDR3 protein: ASTTLPGQAFAGYT

J gene: TRBJ1-2
D gene: TRBD1
V gene: TRBV10-3
CDR3 protein: AIRGQGEGYT

J gene: TRBJ1-2
D gene: TRBD1
V gene: TRBV19
CDR3 protein: ASSDTGTDYGYT

J gene: TRBJ2-2
D gene: .
V gene: TRBV27
CDR3 protein: ASSSTGTGELF

J gene: TRBJ1-6
D gene: .
V gene: TRBV27
CDR3 protein: ASSLDGRVLVSPLH

J gene: TRBJ1-5
D gene: TRBD1
V gene: TRBV20-1
CDR3 protein: SASFNRGGYSNQPQH

J gene: TRBJ1-2
D gene: .
V gene: TRBV25-1
CDR3 protein: ASSEFGLHNYGYT

J gene: TRBJ2-3
D gene: TRBD1
V gene: TRBV19
CDR3 protein: ASSRDRLPRDTQY

J gene: TRBJ1-2
D gene: .
V gene: TRBV12-3/TRBV12-4
CDR3 protein: ASSLWGGDGYT

J gene: TRBJ2-3
D gene: TRBD2
V gene: TRBV5-1
CDR3 protein: ASSLGRGARTDTQY